This T cell receptor (beta chain) was captured in a study of Ad26.COV2.S vaccination and SARS-CoV-2 variants. The treatment was: about 20 received Ad26.COV2.S at low or high dose, single or two shots; about 5 received placebo; per-sample allocation not given. Following the first vaccine or placebo injection, samples were taken on day 63. CDR1 is SGHDN and CDR2 is FVKESK in the germline V gene. The ends lost 0 bases at V and 3 bases at J; junction bases unmatched: 4. The CDR3 has 15 residues. This clone turned up a few times. The data were produced by immunoSEQ multiplex PCR, yet TCRdb's version contains in-frame clones alone and is incomplete. The table has about 460,000 clones, roughly nine tenths seen once.

The chain uses TRBV14 and TRBJ2-7; 8 bases map to TRBD1. Sequenced here: peripheral blood, sampled in a trial of Ad26.COV2.S vaccine versus placebo. The source of this sequence is a person aged 18-60 years who received the Ad26.COV2.S COVID-19 vaccine or a placebo. CDR3 DNA sequence: TGTGCCAGCAGCCAAGACTACGGACAGGGCTACGAGCAGTACTTC. Its translation is CASSQDYGQGYEQYF.